The 6 T cell receptor beta chains reported below all come from one sample, sequenced in a study of blood T cell repertoires in COVID-19. Data came from immunoSEQ multiplex PCR; TCRdb stores just in-frame clones and leaves some out. The data show roughly 250,000 clones, roughly 84% seen once. Sequencing was done on a sample of peripheral blood. The source is an older person with COVID-19, enrolled during active disease.

The genes are TRBV4-1 and TRBJ2-7; TRBD1 aligns across 8 bases. CDR1 is MGHRA, CDR2 YSYEKL, per germline. The CDR3 spans 15 residues. V was clipped by 4 bases and J by 0 bases; unmatched bases: 5. CDR3 nucleotide sequence: TGCGCCAGCAGCCTAGACAGGGGTCCCTCCTACGAGCAGTACTTC. Amino acid sequence: CASSLDRGPSYEQYF.

The chain employs TRBV7-9 and TRBJ1-5; D may be TRBD1 (5 bases). Per the germline V gene, CDR1 is SEHNR and CDR2 is FQNEAQ (reference sequence). This CDR3 spans 14 amino acids. Trimming cost V 3 bases and J 7 bases, with 13 bases left between them. The CDR3 DNA reads TGTGCCAGCAGCTTCTCCGCCGGGGGGCAGCCCCAGCATTTT. This sequence encodes CASSFSAGGQPQHF.

The chain employs TRBV6-6 and TRBJ1-1, with D tentatively TRBD1 (5 bases). The CDR3 is 15 residues long. The germline V and J ends were trimmed by 6 bases and 4 bases, with 18 bases remaining between them. From germline, CDR1 is MNHNY and CDR2 SVGAGI (reference sequence). CDR3 loop: CASSHNSGGSTEAFF. In DNA form, the CDR3 reads TGTGCCAGCAGCCATAACTCGGGGGGTTCCACTGAAGCTTTCTTT.

The genes are TRBV3-1 (or the pseudogene TRBV3-2) and TRBJ1-2, with D tentatively TRBD1 (6 bases). Germline V gene data show CDR1 as LGHDT and CDR2 as YNNKEL (reference sequence). Trimming took off 3 bases at V and 3 bases at J, with 8 bases between the two ends. The length of the CDR3 is 13 residues. The CDR3 sequence is CASSHWTDYGYTF. For the CDR3, the DNA is TGTGCCAGCAGCCACTGGACAGACTATGGCTACACCTTC.

This CDR3 reads CASRRGGNRGLEQYF. The CDR3 DNA is TGTGCCAGCAGGAGGGGGGGGAACAGGGGGCTTGAGCAGTACTTC. The chain carries TRBV27 and TRBJ2-7, with 9 positions matching TRBD1. With V trimmed by 6 bases and J by 7 bases, 13 bases remained unmatched. The CDR3 spans 15 residues. Per germline, CDR1 MNHEY and CDR2 SMNVEV (reference sequence).

The gene calls are TRBV6-6 and TRBJ1-3; 8 bases align to TRBD1. This CDR3 spans 16 amino acids. The junction had 11 bases not matched to a gene; V was cut back by 6 bases and J by 4 bases. Germline assignment: CDR1 MNHNY and CDR2 SVGAGI (reference sequence). CDR3 region: CASSGQGLKGGNTIYF. CDR3 sequence (DNA): TGTGCCAGCAGCGGACAGGGTCTTAAAGGGGGAAACACCATATATTTT.